The next 21 T cell receptor beta chains were all read from a single sample in a study of Ad26.COV2.S vaccination and SARS-CoV-2 variants. Clones were read by immunoSEQ multiplex PCR, and TCRdb kept only the in-frame ones, dropping some. The sample yields 350,000 to 450,000 clones, 92% seen once. Noted treatment: around 19 received Ad26.COV2.S at low or high dose, single or two shots; about 5 received placebo; per-sample allocation not given. All samples were drawn on day 63, counting from the first vaccine or placebo injection. The sequencing used peripheral blood, collected in a trial of Ad26.COV2.S vaccine versus placebo. These receptors all come from a person between 18 and 60 years old who received the Ad26.COV2.S COVID-19 vaccine or a placebo.

Details on this clone: One end of the junction varies from germline; a read error may be responsible. This chain links TRBV5-5 with TRBJ1-5; D gene uncertain. Per germline, CDR1 SGHKS and CDR2 YYEKEE (reference sequence). The CDR3 runs to 15 residues. The DNA of the CDR3 is TGTGCCAGCAGTTTGGCAGGATATAGCAATCAGCCCCAGCATTTT. This codes for CASSLAGYSNQPQHF.

The chain links TRBV18 to TRBJ2-1; TRBD1 aligns across 9 bases. V shed 5 bases, J shed 2 bases, and the junction held 7 bases outside the gene matches. Germline V gene sequence: CDR1 KGHSH, CDR2 LQKENI. This CDR3 is 16 amino acids long. Written as DNA, the CDR3 is TGTGCCAGCTCAGATCCGGGACAGGGAACCTACAATGAGCAGTTCTTC. The encoded protein is CASSDPGQGTYNEQFF. The whole variable domain, filled in from reference TRBV18 and TRBJ2-1, reads NAGVMQNPRHLVRRRGQEARLRCSPMKGHSHVYWYRQLPEEGLKFMVYLQKENIIDESGMPKERFSAEFPKEGPSILRIQQVVRGDSAAYFCASSDPGQGTYNEQFFGPGTRLTVL.

The table lists this clone with a few counts. The chain recombines TRBV4-3 with TRBJ2-7; D is perhaps TRBD2 (5 bases). Trimming removed 1 base from V and 3 bases from J, with 16 bases in between. There are 16 residues in the CDR3. Germline V lookup: CDR1 LGHNA, CDR2 YSLEER. The CDR3 protein is CASSQGAFGDNYEQYF. CDR3 bases: TGCGCCAGCAGCCAAGGGGCGTTCGGGGATAACTACGAGCAGTACTTC.

The gene calls are TRBV5-6 and TRBJ2-7, with TRBD1 identical over 8 bases. Germline trimming cut 2 bases from V and 2 bases from J; bases unmatched to any gene: 6. Germline CDR1 is SGHDT and CDR2 is YYEEEE. The CDR3 covers 15 residues. The CDR3 loop is CASSLGQGRTYEQYF. The CDR3 bases are TGTGCCAGCAGCTTAGGACAGGGACGAACCTACGAGCAGTACTTC.

The chain employs TRBV21-1 and TRBJ1-4; TRBD1, the table's D call, lacks a check against the DNA. TRBV21-1 is flagged as a pseudogene. This CDR3 is built from 12 residues. The CDR3 is CASSAKQEKLFF. CDR3 DNA: TGTGCCAGCTCCGCCAAACAAGAAAAACTGTTTTTT.

This chain joins TRBV10-1 and TRBJ2-2, with 9 bases identical to TRBD1. Germline V gives CDR1 WNHNN, CDR2 SYGVQD (reference sequence). J was trimmed by 6 bases and V by 6 bases; bases with no gene match: 8. The CDR3 runs to 15 residues. The DNA of the CDR3 is TGCGCCAGCAGCCGGGACAGGGTTGGACCCGGGGAGCTGTTTTTT. Its translation: CASSRDRVGPGELFF.

This chain uses TRBV11-3 with TRBJ2-2; no definite D call. CDR3 length: 14 amino acids. CDR1 is SGHNT and CDR2 is YENEEA in the germline V gene. V was cut by 4 bases and J by 5 bases, with 11 bases left in between. The CDR3 loop is CASSSDPLTGELFF. Here the CDR3 DNA reads TGTGCCAGCAGCTCCGACCCCTTGACCGGGGAGCTGTTTTTT.

This clone appeared once. The chain combines TRBV10-3 with TRBJ2-3, with TRBD1 matching over 8 bases. V gave up 6 bases and J gave up 2 bases; unmatched junction bases: 4. There are 14 residues in the CDR3. The V gene's germline CDR1 is ENHRY and CDR2 SYGVKD. This CDR3 is CAIRGQVYTDTQYF. Here the CDR3 DNA reads TGTGCCATCAGGGGACAGGTATACACAGATACGCAGTATTTT.

The CDR3 protein is CASSLATYEQYF. Here the CDR3 DNA reads TGCGCCAGCAGCTTGGCAACCTACGAGCAGTACTTC. The genes are TRBV5-1 and TRBJ2-7; unclear D gene. V lost 0 bases, J lost 2 bases, and 3 bases lay in between. Germline V CDR1 and CDR2: SGHRS, YFSETQ. This CDR3 contains 12 residues.

This clone was found once. The chain recombines TRBV7-5 with TRBJ2-1; the D call of TRBD2 is as the table states it, not checked on the DNA. TRBV7-5 is a known pseudogene. CDR3 length: 16 amino acids. CDR3 DNA sequence: TGTGCCAGAAGCTTAGCCCGGCTAGCGGGGGTAGGTGAGCAGTTCTTC. Encoded protein: CARSLARLAGVGEQFF.

This sequence joins TRBV18 and TRBJ1-5, with D hard to call. V shed 6 bases and J shed 5 bases, with 17 bases lying between them. From germline, CDR1 is KGHSH and CDR2 LQKENI. This CDR3 contains 15 residues. In nucleotides, the CDR3 is TGTGCCAGCTCTCCCCTTCCAAACGCCGATCAGCCCCAGCATTTT. Translating it yields CASSPLPNADQPQHF.

The V and J genes are TRBV28 and TRBJ1-4, with 7 bases that match TRBD1. The CDR3 is 17 residues long. Trimming at V came to 6 bases and at J to 3 bases, leaving 13 bases not matched to a gene. Germline CDR1 reads MDHEN; CDR2 reads SYDVKM. The CDR3 is CASRSDREGLANEKLFF. The CDR3 DNA is TGTGCCAGCAGATCCGACAGGGAGGGGCTCGCTAATGAAAAACTGTTTTTT.

This chain uses TRBV5-1 with TRBJ2-3; no clear D gene. Per germline, CDR1 SGHRS and CDR2 YFSETQ. The CDR3 runs to 14 residues. V was clipped by 0 bases and J by 0 bases, with 5 bases between them. The CDR3 sequence: CASSLGGSTDTQYF. As DNA, the CDR3 is TGCGCCAGCAGCTTGGGGGGTAGCACAGATACGCAGTATTTT.

This clone has a count of ten or more. The chain joins TRBV3-1 (or the pseudogene TRBV3-2) to TRBJ2-1; TRBD2 matches 7 bases. The germline V gene encodes CDR1 LGHDT and CDR2 YNNKEL (reference sequence). This CDR3 is built from 17 residues. The V gene end was trimmed by 0 bases and the J gene end by 3 bases; junction bases not matched to a gene: 8. The CDR3 nucleotides read TGTGCCAGCAGCCAAGATCGAACGGGGGGTCTCTACAATGAGCAGTTCTTC. As protein: CASSQDRTGGLYNEQFF.

This chain connects TRBV28 to TRBJ2-5; D is possibly TRBD1 (6 bases). The V end lost 5 bases, the J end lost 2 bases, and 9 bases lay between the germline ends. The CDR3 is made up of 13 amino acids. Per the germline V gene, CDR1 is MDHEN and CDR2 is SYDVKM. As DNA, the CDR3 is TGTGCCAGCAGTCGGACAGCTCAAGAGACCCAGTACTTC. Residues: CASSRTAQETQYF.

The chain combines TRBV7-2 with TRBJ2-3, with 9 nucleotides matching TRBD1. CDR1 and CDR2 (germline): SGHTA, FQGNSA. V lost 4 bases, J lost 3 bases, and 11 bases stayed unmatched. CDR3 length: 17 amino acids. The CDR3 nucleotides read TGTGCCAGCAGCTCGCAAGGACAGGGGTTTTATACAGATACGCAGTATTTT. This encodes CASSSQGQGFYTDTQYF.

This clone appeared a single time. The rearrangement uses TRBV15 and TRBJ1-4; D is perhaps TRBD1 (6 bases). Germline V gene data show CDR1 as LNHNV and CDR2 as YYDKDF (reference sequence). CDR3 length equals 13 residues. V was shortened by 8 bases and J by 2 bases, with 9 bases between the two germline ends. CDR3 residues: CATGGGTNEKLFF. CDR3 nucleotide sequence: TGTGCCACCGGAGGGGGGACTAATGAAAAACTGTTTTTT.

CDR3 in amino acids: CASRLAGELFF. In DNA, the CDR3 is TGTGCCAGCAGATTGGCCGGGGAGCTGTTTTTT. The chain carries TRBV12-3 or TRBV12-4 and TRBJ2-2; D remains unclear. The length of the CDR3 is 11 residues. Trimming shortened V by 6 bases and J by 6 bases, and 5 bases separated the two germline ends.

This rearrangement joins TRBV4-3 to TRBJ2-7, with 9 bases matching TRBD1. CDR1 and CDR2 from the germline V gene are LGHNA and YSLEER. V lost 0 bases and J lost 5; bases outside the gene matches: 5. This CDR3 has 15 amino acids. The CDR3 protein is CASSQDRTGDHEQYF. The DNA for the CDR3 is TGCGCCAGCAGCCAAGACCGGACAGGGGACCACGAGCAGTACTTC.

The chain employs TRBV9 and TRBJ2-1; no definite D call. In germline, CDR1 is SGDLS, CDR2 YYNGEE. The CDR3 runs 16 residues. The V end was cut by 2 bases, the J end by 5 bases, with 17 bases between. The CDR3 DNA sequence: TGTGCCAGCAGCGTCGCTTTGTTTCGGCCGGACAATGAGCAGTTCTTC. Protein sequence: CASSVALFRPDNEQFF.

This clone appeared once. V and J are TRBV3-1 (or the pseudogene TRBV3-2) and TRBJ2-4; 8 nucleotides agree with TRBD2. The germline gives CDR1 LGHDT, CDR2 YNNKEL (reference sequence). The length of the CDR3 is 16 residues. Unmatched junction bases numbered 9, after V lost 1 base and J lost 7 bases. The chain's CDR3 is CASSQAMRGAYNIQYF. CDR3 DNA: TGTGCCAGCAGCCAAGCCATGCGGGGGGCGTATAACATTCAGTACTTC.